This paragraph covers one TCR beta chain sequence. Its antigen is still unknown. These data are taken from a study of blood T cell dynamics during melanoma immunotherapy. In the study overall: Standard first-line treatment here was pembrolizumab or nivolumab plus ipilimumab in metastatic melanoma. Study results and limitations: PBMC repertoires of eventual disease-control patients split at W3 into clonality or diversity gains.

Libraries were prepared by immunoSEQ multiplex PCR; TCRdb keeps only in-frame clonotypes and omits some of them. The sample has approximately 15,000 clones, approximately 90% seen once. The time point denotes: pre-treatment baseline. No patient had earlier systemic cancer treatment, concurrent immunosuppressants, or another active cancer. The germline V gene has CDR1 SGHVS and CDR2 FNYEAQ. The CDR3 loop spans 15 amino acids. V lost 1 base and J 4 bases, leaving 13 bases between the germline ends. Sequences were derived from blood, sampled from a patient treated with checkpoint blockade. V usage is TRBV7-6 and J usage is TRBJ1-2; TRBD1 might be the D (6 bases). The TCR comes from a human donor with melanoma. This CDR3 reads CASSLGAGVTYGYTF. The CDR3 DNA reads TGTGCCAGCAGCTTAGGGGCAGGGGTTACCTATGGCTACACCTTC.